The 18 T cell receptor beta chains given below trace back to one sample, sequenced in a study of glioma-infiltrating T cells. Amplification of TCR alpha and beta CDR3 regions from RNA used iRepertoire nested multiplex PCR. Each CDR3 protein gets one entry after TCRdb re-called the multiplex PCR reads with MiXCR. This repertoire shows approximately 90,000 distinct CDR3 sequences, roughly 23% found once; its top ten account for roughly 6.7%. The sequencing sample was made of glioma tissue, nonneoplastic brain tissue, or PBMCs (not recorded which). These receptors were collected from a human donor with low-grade glioma or glioblastoma, undergoing nonglioma brain surgery, or in good health (not recorded which).

As regards this clonotype: A much bigger clone sits one base away, suggesting this may be a read error. This sequence joins TRBV7-9 and TRBJ1-1; D call uncertain. Trimming took off 3 bases at V and 1 base at J, with 9 bases between the two ends. The CDR3 loop spans 14 amino acids. CDR1 is SEHNR and CDR2 is FQNEAQ in the germline V gene (reference sequence). The CDR3 region has the DNA TGTGCCAGCAGCTTGCAACGGGGGAACACTGAAGCTTTCTTT. Encoded protein: CASSLQRGNTEAFF.

This clonotype came up many times. V is TRBV4-1 and J is TRBJ1-1; tentative D call: TRBD1 (6 bases). Trimming took 6 bases from V and 1 from J, leaving 12 bases between them. The CDR3 consists of 14 residues. The V gene's germline CDR1 is MGHRA and CDR2 YSYEKL. The CDR3 loop is CASRSQGTNTEAFF. DNA of the CDR3: TGCGCCAGCAGAAGTCAGGGGACGAACACTGAAGCTTTCTTT.

The chain joins TRBV12-3 or TRBV12-4 to TRBJ2-4; possibly TRBD1 for D (6 bases). V shed 5 bases and J shed 6 bases, with 17 bases lying between them. This CDR3 region has 15 residues. DNA for the CDR3: TGTGCCAGCAGTCGGCCCGAGACAGGAATAAACATTCAGTACTTC. Its protein is CASSRPETGINIQYF.

This clonotype appeared many times. The chain combines TRBV5-6 with TRBJ2-3; no reliable D call. In germline, CDR1 is SGHDT, CDR2 YYEEEE. CDR3 length: 11 residues. V dropped 2 bases and J dropped 2 bases, with 0 bases sitting between them. The CDR3 sequence is CASSFTDTQYF. CDR3 nucleotides: TGTGCCAGCAGCTTCACAGATACGCAGTATTTT.

This clonotype was recorded at least ten times. J is TRBJ1-5 and V is TRBV2; perhaps TRBD1 as D (5 bases). The V gene's germline CDR1 is SNHLY and CDR2 FYNNEI. The V gene lost 3 bases and the J gene lost 5 bases, with 5 bases spanning the gap. The CDR3 is 12 amino acids. The CDR3 region has the DNA TGTGCCAGCAGTGAGACAGATCAGCCCCAGCATTTT. This translates into CASSETDQPQHF.

In its sample, this clonotype was seen a few times. The V and J genes are TRBV5-4 and TRBJ1-2; D perhaps matches TRBD1 (5 bases). Germline V gene sequence: CDR1 SGHNT, CDR2 YYREEE (reference sequence). The CDR3 length is 14 residues. Trimming removed 1 base at V and 4 bases at J, with 11 bases between. The CDR3 region is CASSLYRDGYGYTF. CDR3 sequence (DNA): TGTGCCAGCAGCTTGTATCGGGACGGCTATGGCTACACCTTC.

This clonotype was observed at least ten times. This chain links TRBV7-2 with TRBJ1-1, with 7 bases identical to TRBD1. CDR1 is SGHTA, CDR2 FQGNSA, per germline. V was pared by 1 base and J by 1 base, with 9 bases of the junction left unmatched. The CDR3 loop spans 17 amino acids. CDR3 sequence: CASSLGGQTLPNTEAFF. CDR3 coding DNA: TGTGCCAGCAGCTTAGGGGGACAGACCCTCCCGAACACTGAAGCTTTCTTT.

This clonotype came up a few times. V is TRBV12-3 or TRBV12-4 and J is TRBJ2-3; D is tentatively TRBD1 or TRBD2 (6 bases each). With 2 bases removed from V and 2 bases from J, the gap between germline ends came to 8 bases. The CDR3 is made up of 14 amino acids. The DNA of the CDR3 is TGTGCCAGCAGTTTAAGGGGGGTCACAGATACGCAGTATTTT. It yields the protein CASSLRGVTDTQYF.

The chain carries TRBV18 and TRBJ1-6; D remains ambiguous. The V gene's germline CDR1 is KGHSH and CDR2 LQKENI. Trimming cost V 3 bases and J 2 bases, with 5 bases left between them. This CDR3 has 14 amino acids. CDR3 nucleotides: TGTGCCAGCTCACCTGAGGCCTATAATTCACCCCTCCACTTT. This gives the protein CASSPEAYNSPLHF.

This clonotype was seen at least ten times. The rearrangement joins TRBV3-1 to TRBJ2-1, with D perhaps TRBD1 (5 bases). The V end lost 0 bases, the J end lost 8 bases, and 20 bases lay between the germline ends. The CDR3 contains 17 residues. Germline V CDR1 and CDR2: LGHDT, YNNKEL (reference sequence). CDR3 DNA: TGTGCCAGCAGCCAAGAGAGGTATAGTAGTAGGGGCGATGAGCAGTTCTTC. Translation: CASSQERYSSRGDEQFF.

This clonotype was detected many times. J is TRBJ1-2 and V is TRBV4-1; D not resolved. Germline-derived CDR1 and CDR2 are MGHRA and YSYEKL. Between the trimmed V and J ends, which lost 1 base and 1 base, there was a span of 7 bases. The CDR3 is 14 residues long. This CDR3 is CASSQVGGNYGYTF. CDR3 in DNA: TGCGCCAGCAGCCAAGTGGGAGGTAACTATGGCTACACCTTC.

In its sample, this clonotype was seen many times. The gene calls are TRBV5-4 and TRBJ2-1, with D possibly matching TRBD1 (5 bases). Trimming cost V 1 base and J 9 bases, with 5 bases left between them. The germline CDR1 and CDR2 sequences are SGHNT and YYREEE (reference sequence). This CDR3 comprises 11 residues. CDR3 region: CASSLRGEQFF. The CDR3 nucleotides read TGTGCCAGCAGCTTGAGGGGTGAGCAGTTCTTC.

This clonotype was observed at least ten times. V gene TRBV18 combines with J gene TRBJ2-1; TRBD2 agrees at 14 bases. CDR1 is KGHSH and CDR2 is LQKENI in the germline V gene. V trimming: 5 bases; J trimming: 8 bases; junction bases outside the gene matches: 5. The CDR3 runs to 15 residues. As DNA, the CDR3 is TGTGCCAGCTCAGCGGGACTAGCGGGGGTCGATGAGCAGTTCTTC. Its translation is CASSAGLAGVDEQFF.

This clonotype was seen repeatedly, ten times or more. The chain recombines TRBV6-1 with TRBJ2-7, with TRBD1 matching over 8 bases. In germline, CDR1 is MNHNS, CDR2 SASEGT. This CDR3 region has 14 residues. Trimming took 6 bases from V and 2 from J; bases not matched to a gene: 6. For the CDR3, the DNA is TGTGCCAGCAGGTCTCAACAGGGGGCCTACGAGCAGTACTTC. Its protein is CASRSQQGAYEQYF.

This clonotype was seen repeatedly, ten times or more. The V gene is TRBV6-6, the J gene TRBJ1-3, with unresolved D. Deletions cut 0 bases from V and 2 bases from J, with 8 bases between. Germline CDR1 and CDR2: MNHNY and SVGAGI (reference sequence). The CDR3 totals 15 residues. Written as DNA, the CDR3 is TGTGCCAGCAGTTACTCAAGGGAGGCTGGAAACACCATATATTTT. Translation gives CASSYSREAGNTIYF.

This rearrangement joins TRBV12-3 or TRBV12-4 to TRBJ2-1; possibly TRBD1 or TRBD2 for D (5 bases each). CDR3 length: 11 amino acids. The V gene lost 6 bases and the J gene lost 13 bases, with 13 bases spanning the gap. In DNA form, the CDR3 reads TGTGCCAGCAGGGCCCGGGGCCTACAGTTCTTC. This sequence encodes CASRARGLQFF.

The CDR3, as DNA: TGTGCCAGCAGAACCCGGTACGGGAATTTCAACTATGGCTACACCTTC. Residues: CASRTRYGNFNYGYTF. The chain couples TRBV7-2 to TRBJ1-2; unclear D gene. Germline V gives CDR1 SGHTA, CDR2 FQGNSA. The CDR3 is 16 residues long. The V end was cut by 6 bases, the J end by 2 bases, with 19 bases between.

Comment on this clonotype: A read error may explain this, as a much larger clone is one base away. The DNA is left out, because the CDR3 cannot be placed on it with certainty; the CDR3 is given as TCRdb lists it. This sequence joins TRBV18 and TRBJ2-7; the tabulated D call, TRBD1, remains unverified against the DNA. CDR1 is KGHSH, CDR2 LQKENI, per germline. The CDR3 is 13 amino acids in total, end residues counted. The CDR3 is CASFGQGAIEQHF.